This passage covers 26 T cell receptor beta chains from one sample sequenced in a study of memory CD4+ T cells and cytomegalovirus serostatus. Generated by immunoSEQ multiplex PCR, the TCRdb table keeps only in-frame clones and is missing some. The table lists 50,000 or so clones, around 80% of them singletons. The sort gate was single viable CD3+CD4+CD8-CD45RO+ cells for memory CD4+ T cells. Sequencing used memory CD4+ T cells from blood. The receptors shown here come from an adult in good health and CMV-seropositive.

The count of this clone is one. This rearrangement joins TRBV10-3 to TRBJ2-1, with 11 nucleotides matching TRBD1. The junction had 5 bases not matched to a gene; V was cut back by 6 bases and J by 1 base. Germline CDR1 reads ENHRY; CDR2 reads SYGVKD. CDR3 length: 16 residues. CDR3 loop: CAIRPRDRGSYNEQFF. CDR3 in DNA: TGTGCCATCAGACCGAGGGACAGGGGGTCCTACAATGAGCAGTTCTTC.

This clone is medium-sized in the sample. V and J are TRBV2 and TRBJ1-2, with TRBD1 as a possible D gene (5 bases). V lost 6 bases and J lost 3, with 11 bases in between. The germline V gene encodes CDR1 SNHLY and CDR2 FYNNEI. CDR3 length: 13 residues. The CDR3, as DNA: TGTGCCAGCAGAGGTGGGACGGACTATGGCTACACCTTC. It is translated as CASRGGTDYGYTF.

The chain employs TRBV6-4 and TRBJ1-1; D ambiguous. Germline V gene sequence: CDR1 MRHNA, CDR2 SNTAGT. V was shortened by 6 bases and J by 7 bases, with 9 bases between the two germline ends. CDR3 size: 11 residues. CDR3 loop: CASRENGEAFF. The DNA of the CDR3 is TGTGCCAGCAGGGAGAACGGTGAAGCTTTCTTT.

This clone was counted a single time. The rearrangement links TRBV28 to TRBJ1-2; unclear D gene. V was pared by 5 bases and J by 4 bases, with 14 bases between. This CDR3 spans 14 amino acids. The germline CDR1 and CDR2 sequences are MDHEN and SYDVKM. The CDR3 is CASSLVTTVYGYTF. In DNA form, the CDR3 reads TGTGCCAGCAGTCTGGTCACGACGGTCTATGGCTACACCTTC.

This sequence joins TRBV12-5 and TRBJ2-2, with D perhaps TRBD1 or TRBD2 (5 bases each). This CDR3 region has 14 residues. Germline loops: CDR1 LGHNT, CDR2 FRNRAP. The V end was cut by 1 base, the J end by 6 bases, with 9 bases between. The CDR3 protein is CASGLGGVAGELFF. The CDR3 region has the DNA TGTGCTAGTGGTTTGGGAGGGGTTGCCGGGGAGCTGTTTTTT.

The chain combines TRBV18 with TRBJ2-2, with 7 bases matching TRBD1. Germline values: CDR1 KGHSH, CDR2 LQKENI. The ends lost 0 bases at V and 4 bases at J; junction bases unmatched: 5. This CDR3 is built from 16 residues. The CDR3 coding sequence is TGTGCCAGCTCACCACCCTCAGGGGGTGTCACCGGGGAGCTGTTTTTT. Its translation is CASSPPSGGVTGELFF.

This clone was detected only a few times. This chain links TRBV18 with TRBJ1-6; D remains unclear. Trimming shortened V by 3 bases and J by 7 bases, and 10 bases separated the two germline ends. The CDR3 is made up of 14 amino acids. Germline CDR1 and CDR2: KGHSH and LQKENI. CDR3 region: CASSPETANSPLHF. CDR3 DNA: TGTGCCAGCTCACCGGAAACAGCAAATTCACCCCTCCACTTT.

The J gene is TRBJ2-5, the V gene TRBV5-4, with 8 bases that match TRBD2. Trimming cost V 4 bases and J 7 bases; bases outside gene matches: 18. This CDR3 spans 17 amino acids. The germline gives CDR1 SGHNT, CDR2 YYREEE (reference sequence). In nucleotides, the CDR3 is TGTGCCAGCAGCCCAGGCGAGGAGCGGGGGCAGTTGGGGACCCAGTACTTC. It is translated as CASSPGEERGQLGTQYF. Based on the CDR3 plus reference TRBV5-4 and TRBJ2-5, the full variable domain is ETGVTQSPTHLIKTRGQQVTLRCSSQSGHNTVSWYQQALGQGPQFIFQYYREEENGRGNFPPRFSGLQFPNYSSELNVNALELDDSALYLCASSPGEERGQLGTQYFGPGTRLLVL.

V is TRBV28 and J is TRBJ2-2; 9 bases line up with TRBD2. The CDR3 has 16 residues. V gave up 6 bases and J gave up 7 bases; unmatched junction bases: 12. Germline V gene data show CDR1 as MDHEN and CDR2 as SYDVKM. The CDR3 reads CASSPPGLASIGELFF. The CDR3 region has the DNA TGTGCCAGCAGCCCCCCGGGACTAGCTTCAATCGGGGAGCTGTTTTTT.

In this sample, this clone turned up once. The rearrangement links TRBV11-2 to TRBJ1-1, with D perhaps matching TRBD1 (5 bases). Deletions cut 5 bases from V and 4 bases from J, with 17 bases between. Germline V CDR1 and CDR2: SGHAT, FQNNGV. CDR3 length: 15 residues. CDR3 nucleotides: TGTGCCAGCAGCCTCAGACATTCGGGGGGCACTGAAGCTTTCTTT. This encodes CASSLRHSGGTEAFF. The full variable domain, in which reference TRBV11-2 and TRBJ1-1 provide the parts outside the CDR3, is EAGVAQSPRYKIIEKRQSVAFWCNPISGHATLYWYQQILGQGPKLLIQFQNNGVVDDSQLPKDRFSAERLKGVDSTLKIQPAKLEDSAVYLCASSLRHSGGTEAFFGQGTRLTVV.

This clone has more than one count but fewer than ten. CDR3 nucleotides: TGTGCCAGCAGTTTTGCAGGGTTGGATAGGGCTTTCTTT. Protein product: CASSFAGLDRAFF. The rearrangement links TRBV28 to TRBJ1-1; TRBD1 is a possible D gene (5 bases). This CDR3 contains 13 residues. V was pared by 3 bases and J by 11 bases, with 16 bases between. Germline V gene sequence: CDR1 MDHEN, CDR2 SYDVKM.

This rearrangement joins TRBV11-3 to TRBJ2-2; D may be TRBD1 (6 bases). Germline CDR1 reads SGHNT; CDR2 reads YENEEA. V dropped 5 bases and J dropped 1 base, with 11 bases sitting between them. The length of the CDR3 is 15 residues. The DNA for the CDR3 is TGTGCCAGCAGCCCCGGGACACTGAACACCGGGGAGCTGTTTTTT. Protein: CASSPGTLNTGELFF.

This clone is a singleton in its sample. The CDR3 DNA reads as TGTGCCAGCAGAAATAGCGGGAGTGCCGGGGAGCTGTTTTTT. This codes for CASRNSGSAGELFF. V and J are TRBV7-6 and TRBJ2-2, with TRBD2 matching over 9 bases. Germline trimming cut 6 bases from V and 6 bases from J; bases unmatched to any gene: 5. This CDR3 has 14 amino acids. Germline CDR1 and CDR2: SGHVS and FNYEAQ.

This chain uses TRBV5-4 with TRBJ2-7, with D perhaps TRBD1 or TRBD2 (6 bases each). The germline gives CDR1 SGHNT, CDR2 YYREEE (reference sequence). V was trimmed by 4 bases and J by 7 bases, leaving 21 bases between them. This CDR3 contains 15 residues. The CDR3 bases are TGTGCCAGCAGCCGACCCGTCGGGGGCGACGGGGAGCAGTACTTC. This translates into CASSRPVGGDGEQYF. Filled out from reference TRBV5-4 and TRBJ2-7, the complete variable domain reads ETGVTQSPTHLIKTRGQQVTLRCSSQSGHNTVSWYQQALGQGPQFIFQYYREEENGRGNFPPRFSGLQFPNYSSELNVNALELDDSALYLCASSRPVGGDGEQYFGPGTRLTVT.

V is TRBV5-1 and J is TRBJ1-1; perhaps TRBD1 as D (5 bases). This CDR3 region has 11 residues. Trimming removed 0 bases from V and 8 bases from J, with 5 bases in between. Germline V gene data show CDR1 as SGHRS and CDR2 as YFSETQ. CDR3 region: CASSLDREAFF. CDR3 nucleotide sequence: TGCGCCAGCAGCTTGGACAGGGAAGCTTTCTTT. Filled out from reference TRBV5-1 and TRBJ1-1, the complete variable domain reads KAGVTQTPRYLIKTRGQQVTLSCSPISGHRSVSWYQQTPGQGLQFLFEYFSETQRNKGNFPGRFSGRQFSNSRSEMNVSTLELGDSALYLCASSLDREAFFGQGTRLTVV.

The chain has TRBV19 and TRBJ1-2; 7 nucleotides align to TRBD1. V shed 3 bases and J 0 bases; nucleotides not matched to a gene: 7. CDR3 length: 16 residues. The germline CDR1 and CDR2 sequences are LNHDA and SQIVND (reference sequence). Written as DNA, the CDR3 is TGTGCCAGTAGTATCGCCGGGACAGCGACTAACTATGGCTACACCTTC. Protein: CASSIAGTATNYGYTF. The variable domain in full, completed from reference TRBV19 and TRBJ1-2, reads DGGITQSPKYLFRKEGQNVTLSCEQNLNHDAMYWYRQDPGQGLRLIYYSQIVNDFQKGDIAEGYSVSREKKESFPLTVTSAQKNPTAFYLCASSIAGTATNYGYTFGSGTRLTVV.

This sequence joins TRBV29-1 and TRBJ2-7; D is possibly TRBD1 (6 bases). This CDR3 comprises 14 residues. V lost 6 bases to trimming and J lost 4 bases, with 19 bases between them. Germline CDR1 is SQVTM and CDR2 is ANQGSEA. CDR3: CSVLDGQRSYEQYF. As DNA, the CDR3 is TGCAGCGTCCTCGACGGACAGAGGTCGTACGAGCAGTACTTC.

The chain joins TRBV28 to TRBJ1-5; D is unresolved. CDR1 MDHEN and CDR2 SYDVKM come from the germline V gene. The CDR3 spans 15 residues. V gave up 3 bases and J gave up 4 bases, with 13 bases separating them. The CDR3 loop is CASSLEGARNQPQHF. The CDR3 DNA is TGTGCCAGCAGTTTGGAGGGAGCGAGGAATCAGCCCCAGCATTTT. The entire variable domain, with the rest obtained from reference TRBV28 and TRBJ1-5, is as follows: DVKVTQSSRYLVKRTGEKVFLECVQDMDHENMFWYRQDPGLGLRLIYFSYDVKMKEKGDIPEGYSVSREKKERFSLILESASTNQTSMYLCASSLEGARNQPQHFGDGTRLSIL.

This chain joins TRBV6-1 and TRBJ2-3; 9 nucleotides line up with TRBD1. V lost 8 bases to trimming and J lost 4 bases; unmatched junction nucleotides: 4. Germline CDR1 is MNHNS and CDR2 is SASEGT. The CDR3 has 13 residues. The CDR3, as DNA: TGTGCCAGCTCACAGGGGGCGGCAGATACGCAGTATTTT. This codes for CASSQGAADTQYF.

This clone was seen a few times. This sequence joins TRBV4-3 and TRBJ2-3; D gene unclear. From germline, CDR1 is LGHNA and CDR2 YSLEER. Trimming removed 0 bases at V and 6 bases at J, with 10 bases between. The CDR3 sequence is 14 residues long. CDR3 sequence: CASSQDSRTDTQYF. CDR3 coding DNA: TGCGCCAGCAGCCAAGATTCGAGGACGGATACGCAGTATTTT.

The V call is TRBV4-1, the J call TRBJ1-3; no reliable D call. The CDR3 is 17 amino acids. The germline gives CDR1 MGHRA, CDR2 YSYEKL. Trimming cost V 0 bases and J 0 bases, with 12 bases left between them. As DNA, the CDR3 is TGCGCCAGCAGCCAAGATAGGCTCTATCGCTCTGGAAACACCATATATTTT. It encodes CASSQDRLYRSGNTIYF.

The rearrangement links TRBV7-2 to TRBJ2-3; the match to TRBD2 covers 10 bases. Looked up from germline, CDR1 is SGHTA and CDR2 is FQGNSA. This CDR3 contains 16 residues. The J segment lost 2 bases and the V segment lost 5 bases, leaving 7 bases of the junction unmatched. CDR3 DNA: TGTGCCAGCAGCACTCGACTAGCGGGCACCACAGATACGCAGTATTTT. This codes for CASSTRLAGTTDTQYF.

The chain joins TRBV5-3 to TRBJ2-7, with D perhaps TRBD1 or TRBD2 (5 bases each). TRBV5-3 is designated an ORF whose function remains uncertain. This CDR3 comprises 14 residues. V shed 4 bases and J shed 2 bases, with 13 bases lying between them. The chain's CDR3 is CARSTGTETYEQYF. In nucleotides, the CDR3 is TGTGCCAGAAGCACCGGGACGGAGACCTACGAGCAGTACTTC.

The rearrangement joins TRBV7-2 to TRBJ2-5; D is perhaps TRBD1 (6 bases). The CDR3 length is 14 residues. Germline CDR1 reads SGHTA; CDR2 reads FQGNSA. Trimming took 1 base from V and 9 from J, leaving 15 bases between them. In DNA form, the CDR3 reads TGTGCCAGCAGCTTAGGGACAGCCCGAGAAGCCCAGTACTTC. As protein: CASSLGTAREAQYF.

This chain uses TRBV7-2 with TRBJ2-5; D gene unclear. The CDR3 loop spans 12 amino acids. Germline loops: CDR1 SGHTA, CDR2 FQGNSA. V was clipped by 3 bases and J by 4 bases, with 6 bases between them. CDR3 residues: CASSLNRETQYF. The CDR3 DNA reads as TGTGCCAGCAGCTTGAACAGAGAGACCCAGTACTTC.

The rearrangement joins TRBV6-1 to TRBJ2-1; tentatively, D is TRBD2 (5 bases). The CDR3 is 14 residues long. CDR1 and CDR2 (germline): MNHNS, SASEGT. Deletions cut 4 bases from V and 5 bases from J, with 12 bases between. The CDR3: CASSVDYGHNEQFF. In nucleotides, the CDR3 is TGTGCCAGCAGTGTTGACTATGGCCACAATGAGCAGTTCTTC.